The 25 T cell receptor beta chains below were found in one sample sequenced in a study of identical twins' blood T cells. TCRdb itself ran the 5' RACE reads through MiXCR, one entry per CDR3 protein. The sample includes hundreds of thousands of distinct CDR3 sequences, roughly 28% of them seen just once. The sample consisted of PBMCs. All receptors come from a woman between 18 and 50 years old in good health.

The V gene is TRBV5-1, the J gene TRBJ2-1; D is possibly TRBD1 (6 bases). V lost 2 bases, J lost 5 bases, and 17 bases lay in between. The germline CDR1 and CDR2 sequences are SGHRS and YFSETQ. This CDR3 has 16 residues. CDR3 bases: TGCGCCAGCAGCTTACGGGACATAATCTGGGACAATGAGCAGTTCTTC. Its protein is CASSLRDIIWDNEQFF.

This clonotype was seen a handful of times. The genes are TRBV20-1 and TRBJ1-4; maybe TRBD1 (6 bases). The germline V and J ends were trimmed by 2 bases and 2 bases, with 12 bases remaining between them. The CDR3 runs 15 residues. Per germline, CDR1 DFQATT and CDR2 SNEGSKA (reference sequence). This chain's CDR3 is CSARRRDKTNEKLFF. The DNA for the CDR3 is TGCAGTGCTAGACGCCGGGACAAGACTAATGAAAAACTGTTTTTT.

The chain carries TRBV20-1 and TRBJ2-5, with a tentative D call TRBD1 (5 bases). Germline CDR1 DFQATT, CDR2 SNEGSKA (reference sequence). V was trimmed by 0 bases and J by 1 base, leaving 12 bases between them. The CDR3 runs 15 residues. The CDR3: CSARDPQGLQETQYF. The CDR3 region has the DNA TGCAGTGCTAGAGATCCCCAGGGCCTCCAAGAGACCCAGTACTTC.

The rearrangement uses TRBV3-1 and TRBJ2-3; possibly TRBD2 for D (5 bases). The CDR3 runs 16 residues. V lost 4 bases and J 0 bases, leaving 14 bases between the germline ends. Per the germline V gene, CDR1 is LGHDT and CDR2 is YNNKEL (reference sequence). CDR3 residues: CASSPWVAPSTDTQYF. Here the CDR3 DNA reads TGTGCCAGCAGCCCCTGGGTAGCGCCCAGCACAGATACGCAGTATTTT.

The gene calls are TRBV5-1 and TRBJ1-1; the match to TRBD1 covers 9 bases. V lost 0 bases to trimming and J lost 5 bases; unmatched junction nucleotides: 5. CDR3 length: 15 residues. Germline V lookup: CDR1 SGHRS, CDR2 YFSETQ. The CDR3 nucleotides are TGCGCCAGCAGCTTGGGGACAGGGGCGGGGACTGAAGCTTTCTTT. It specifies CASSLGTGAGTEAFF. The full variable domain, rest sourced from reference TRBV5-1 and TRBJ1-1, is KAGVTQTPRYLIKTRGQQVTLSCSPISGHRSVSWYQQTPGQGLQFLFEYFSETQRNKGNFPGRFSGRQFSNSRSEMNVSTLELGDSALYLCASSLGTGAGTEAFFGQGTRLTVV.

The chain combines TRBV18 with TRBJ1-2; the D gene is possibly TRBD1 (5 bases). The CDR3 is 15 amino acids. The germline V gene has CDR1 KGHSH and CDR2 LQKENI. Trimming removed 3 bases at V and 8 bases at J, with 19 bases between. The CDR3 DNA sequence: TGTGCCAGCTCACCGTGGACACGAAACACGGAGGGCTACACCTTC. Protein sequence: CASSPWTRNTEGYTF.

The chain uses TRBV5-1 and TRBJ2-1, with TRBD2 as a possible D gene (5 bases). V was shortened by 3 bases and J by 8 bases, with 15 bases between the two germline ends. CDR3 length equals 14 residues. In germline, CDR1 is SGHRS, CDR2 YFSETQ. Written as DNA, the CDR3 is TGCGCCAGCAGCTCAGACGGGTTTAGCGATGAGCAGTTCTTC. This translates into CASSSDGFSDEQFF.

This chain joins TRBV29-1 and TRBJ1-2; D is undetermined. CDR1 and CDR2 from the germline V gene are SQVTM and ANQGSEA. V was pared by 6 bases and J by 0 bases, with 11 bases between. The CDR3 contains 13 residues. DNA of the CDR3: TGCAGCGTGGCGGAGGGAGCTAACTATGGCTACACCTTC. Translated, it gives CSVAEGANYGYTF.

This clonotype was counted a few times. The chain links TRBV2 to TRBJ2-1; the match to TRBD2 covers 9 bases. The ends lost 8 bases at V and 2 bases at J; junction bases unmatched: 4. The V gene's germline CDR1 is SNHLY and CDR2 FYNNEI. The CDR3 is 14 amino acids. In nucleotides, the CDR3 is TGTGCCAGCGAGACTAGCGGAACCTACAATGAGCAGTTCTTC. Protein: CASETSGTYNEQFF. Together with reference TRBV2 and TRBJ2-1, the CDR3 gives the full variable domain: EPEVTQTPSHQVTQMGQEVILRCVPISNHLYFYWYRQILGQKVEFLVSFYNNEISEKSEIFDDQFSVERPDGSNFTLKIRSTKLEDSAMYFCASETSGTYNEQFFGPGTRLTVL.

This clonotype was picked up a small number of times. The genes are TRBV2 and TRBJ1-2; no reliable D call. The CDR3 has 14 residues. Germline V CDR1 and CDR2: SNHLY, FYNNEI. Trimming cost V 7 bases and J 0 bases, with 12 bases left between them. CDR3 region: CASKRTEANYGYTF. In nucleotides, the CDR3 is TGTGCCAGCAAACGGACGGAAGCTAACTATGGCTACACCTTC.

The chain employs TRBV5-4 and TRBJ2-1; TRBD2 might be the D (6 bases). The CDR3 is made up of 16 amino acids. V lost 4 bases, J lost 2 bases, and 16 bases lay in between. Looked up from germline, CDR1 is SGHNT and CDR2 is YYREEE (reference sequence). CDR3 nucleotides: TGTGCCAGCAGCCAGGTCCCGGGACTCACCTACAATGAGCAGTTCTTC. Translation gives CASSQVPGLTYNEQFF.

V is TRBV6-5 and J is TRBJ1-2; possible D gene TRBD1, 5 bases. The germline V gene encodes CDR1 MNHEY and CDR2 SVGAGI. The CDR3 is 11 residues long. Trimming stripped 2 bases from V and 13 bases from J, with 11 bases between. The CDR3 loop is CASSYGTTSTF. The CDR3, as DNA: TGTGCCAGCAGTTACGGGACCACGTCCACCTTC.

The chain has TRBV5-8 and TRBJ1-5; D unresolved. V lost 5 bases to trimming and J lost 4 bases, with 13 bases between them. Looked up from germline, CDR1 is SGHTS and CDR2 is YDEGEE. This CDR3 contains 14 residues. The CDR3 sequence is CASSKHPDNQPQHF. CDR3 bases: TGTGCCAGCAGTAAACACCCAGATAATCAGCCCCAGCATTTT.

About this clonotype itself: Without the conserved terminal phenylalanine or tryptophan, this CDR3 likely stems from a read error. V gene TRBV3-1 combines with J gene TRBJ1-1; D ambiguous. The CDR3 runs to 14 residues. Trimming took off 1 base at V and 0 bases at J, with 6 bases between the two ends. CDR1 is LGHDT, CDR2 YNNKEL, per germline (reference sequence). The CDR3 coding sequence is TGTGCCAGCAGCCAAGGAGGGTTGAACACTGAAGCTTTCCTT. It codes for CASSQGGLNTEAFL.

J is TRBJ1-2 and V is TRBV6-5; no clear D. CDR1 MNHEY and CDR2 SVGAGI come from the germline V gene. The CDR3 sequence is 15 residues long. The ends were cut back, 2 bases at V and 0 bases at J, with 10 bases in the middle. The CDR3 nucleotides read TGTGCCAGCAGTTACGTGGCAGCAGCTAACTATGGCTACACCTTC. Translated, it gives CASSYVAAANYGYTF.

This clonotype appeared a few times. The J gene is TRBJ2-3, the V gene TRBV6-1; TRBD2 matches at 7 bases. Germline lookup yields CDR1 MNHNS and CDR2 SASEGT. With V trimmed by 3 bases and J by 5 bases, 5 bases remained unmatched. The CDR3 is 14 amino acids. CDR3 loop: CASSDRGVIDTQYF. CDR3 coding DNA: TGTGCCAGCAGTGACCGGGGGGTCATAGATACGCAGTATTTT.

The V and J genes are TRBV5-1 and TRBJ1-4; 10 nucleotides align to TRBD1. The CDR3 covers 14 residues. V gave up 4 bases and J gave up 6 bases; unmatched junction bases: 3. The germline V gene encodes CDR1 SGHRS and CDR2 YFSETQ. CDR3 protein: CASSVDRGHEKLFF. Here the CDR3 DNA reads TGCGCCAGCAGCGTAGACAGGGGGCATGAAAAACTGTTTTTT.

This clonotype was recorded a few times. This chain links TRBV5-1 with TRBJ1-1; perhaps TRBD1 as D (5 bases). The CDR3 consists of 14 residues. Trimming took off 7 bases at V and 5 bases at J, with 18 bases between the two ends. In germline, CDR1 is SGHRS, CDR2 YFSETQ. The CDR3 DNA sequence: TGCGCCAGCTTTCGGGACCTCGGTCTTACTGAAGCTTTCTTT. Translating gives CASFRDLGLTEAFF.

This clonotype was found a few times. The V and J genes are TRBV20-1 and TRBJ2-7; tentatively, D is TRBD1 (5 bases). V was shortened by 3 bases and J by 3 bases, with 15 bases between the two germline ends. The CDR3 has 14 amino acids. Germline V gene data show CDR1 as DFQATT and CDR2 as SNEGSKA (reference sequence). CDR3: CSARGQGRNYEQYF. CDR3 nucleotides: TGCAGTGCTAGGGGGCAGGGTCGCAACTACGAGCAGTACTTC.

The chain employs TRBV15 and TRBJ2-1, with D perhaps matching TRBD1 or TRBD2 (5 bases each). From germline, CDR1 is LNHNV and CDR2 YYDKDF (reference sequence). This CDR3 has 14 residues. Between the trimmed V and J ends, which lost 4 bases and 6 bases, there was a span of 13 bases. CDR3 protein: CATSMLAGINEQFF. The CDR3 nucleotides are TGTGCCACCAGCATGCTAGCAGGGATCAATGAGCAGTTCTTC. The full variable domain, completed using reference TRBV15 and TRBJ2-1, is DAMVIQNPRYQVTQFGKPVTLSCSQTLNHNVMYWYQQKSSQAPKLLFHYYDKDFNNEADTPDNFQSRRPNTSFCFLDIRSPGLGDTAMYLCATSMLAGINEQFFGPGTRLTVL.

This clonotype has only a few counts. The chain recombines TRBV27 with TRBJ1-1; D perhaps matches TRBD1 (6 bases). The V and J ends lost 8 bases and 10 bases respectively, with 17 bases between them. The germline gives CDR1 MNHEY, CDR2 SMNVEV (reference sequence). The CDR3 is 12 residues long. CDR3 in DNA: TGTGCCAGCGGTAGACACAGGGAAGGAGCTTTCTTT. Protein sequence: CASGRHREGAFF.

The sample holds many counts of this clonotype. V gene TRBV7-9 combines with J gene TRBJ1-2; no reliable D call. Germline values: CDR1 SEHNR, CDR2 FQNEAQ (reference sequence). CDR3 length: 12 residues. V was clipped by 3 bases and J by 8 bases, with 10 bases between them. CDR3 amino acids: CASSFVGPGYTF. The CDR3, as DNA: TGTGCCAGCAGCTTCGTAGGACCCGGCTACACCTTC.

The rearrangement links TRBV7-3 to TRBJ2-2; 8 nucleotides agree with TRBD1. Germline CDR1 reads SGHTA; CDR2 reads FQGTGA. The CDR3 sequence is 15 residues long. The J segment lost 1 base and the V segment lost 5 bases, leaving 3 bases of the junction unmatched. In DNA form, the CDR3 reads TGTGCCAGCAGCCGTGACAGGGGGAACACCGGGGAGCTGTTTTTT. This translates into CASSRDRGNTGELFF.

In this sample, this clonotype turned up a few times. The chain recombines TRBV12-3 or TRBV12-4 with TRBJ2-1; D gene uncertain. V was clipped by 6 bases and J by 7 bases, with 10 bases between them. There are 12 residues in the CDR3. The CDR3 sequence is CASRDRWNEQFF. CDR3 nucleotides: TGTGCCAGCAGGGACCGTTGGAATGAGCAGTTCTTC.

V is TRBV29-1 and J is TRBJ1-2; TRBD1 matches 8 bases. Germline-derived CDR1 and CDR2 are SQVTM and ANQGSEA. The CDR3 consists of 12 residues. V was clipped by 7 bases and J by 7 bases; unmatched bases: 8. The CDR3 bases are TGCAGCGACCGTGGGACAGGTTTTGGCTACACCTTC. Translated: CSDRGTGFGYTF.